This TCR beta chain originates from a study of T cell responses to AZD1222 COVID-19 vaccine. Study context: Researchers grouped second doses given at about 4 or about 12 weeks into one pool.

The study, taken as a whole, reports: The donors showed a predominance of white British ancestry and of females, with possible underestimation of clonal diversity. Reportedly, nearly half the spike-specific TCRs target unmutated variant regions. A rise in Spike-specific TCR breadth and depth followed two AZD1222 doses.

TCRdb's copy holds only in-frame clones and misses some; the assay was immunoSEQ multiplex PCR. The sample yields approximately 110,000 clones, about 92% seen once. The V and J ends lost 4 bases and 3 bases respectively, with 13 bases between them. The CDR3 runs 14 residues. Germline assignment: CDR1 SEHNR and CDR2 FQNEAQ (reference sequence). This clone was seen only a few times. Its antigen is unidentified. This TCR was sampled from an adult in good health. Here the sequenced sample was peripheral blood, taken on day 0 of AZD1222 vaccination. The V gene is TRBV7-9, the J gene TRBJ2-7; D call uncertain. The CDR3 region has the DNA TGTGCCAGCAGCTCAGGAAGACTTCACTACGAGCAGTACTTC. It codes for CASSSGRLHYEQYF. Together with reference TRBV7-9 and TRBJ2-7, the CDR3 gives the full variable domain: DTGVSQNPRHKITKRGQNVTFRCDPISEHNRLYWYRQTLGQGPEFLTYFQNEAQLEKSRLLSDRFSAERPKGSFSTLEIQRTEQGDSAMYLCASSSGRLHYEQYFGPGTRLTVT.